These 3 T cell receptor beta chains share one sample of origin, sequenced in a study of graft-versus-host responses after intestinal transplantation. Libraries were prepared by immunoSEQ multiplex PCR; TCRdb keeps only in-frame clonotypes and omits some of them. Of around 25,000 clones in the sample, 80% to 90% were seen once. The input for sequencing was PBMCs, taken 463 days after intestinal transplant. The receptors were sampled from a human patient who received an intestinal transplant, so some T cells may come from the graft donor.

This clone was counted a single time. This chain connects TRBV19 to TRBJ2-1; 14 bases are shared with TRBD2. CDR1 is LNHDA and CDR2 is SQIVND in the germline V gene (reference sequence). V shed 3 bases and J 9 bases; nucleotides not matched to a gene: 1. This CDR3 comprises 14 residues. Here the CDR3 DNA reads TGTGCCAGTAGTATGACTAGCGGGAGGGTTGAGCAGTTCTTC. It codes for CASSMTSGRVEQFF.

This clone was seen a few times. The chain combines TRBV7-9 with TRBJ1-6; 10 nucleotides match TRBD1. The CDR3 loop spans 15 amino acids. Trimming removed 5 bases from V and 9 bases from J; junction bases left unmatched: 7. The germline gives CDR1 SEHNR, CDR2 FQNEAQ (reference sequence). The CDR3 sequence: CASSVPGQGISPLHF. CDR3 nucleotides: TGTGCCAGCAGCGTCCCGGGACAGGGGATTTCACCCCTCCACTTT.

This clone was seen more than once but under ten times. The rearrangement links TRBV9 to TRBJ2-3; 10 bases line up with TRBD2. The junction had 5 bases not matched to a gene; V was cut back by 0 bases and J by 1 base. Germline loops: CDR1 SGDLS, CDR2 YYNGEE. CDR3 length: 17 residues. CDR3 sequence (DNA): TGTGCCAGCAGCGTAGGGATCGGACTAGCGGGCACAGATACGCAGTATTTT. This encodes CASSVGIGLAGTDTQYF.